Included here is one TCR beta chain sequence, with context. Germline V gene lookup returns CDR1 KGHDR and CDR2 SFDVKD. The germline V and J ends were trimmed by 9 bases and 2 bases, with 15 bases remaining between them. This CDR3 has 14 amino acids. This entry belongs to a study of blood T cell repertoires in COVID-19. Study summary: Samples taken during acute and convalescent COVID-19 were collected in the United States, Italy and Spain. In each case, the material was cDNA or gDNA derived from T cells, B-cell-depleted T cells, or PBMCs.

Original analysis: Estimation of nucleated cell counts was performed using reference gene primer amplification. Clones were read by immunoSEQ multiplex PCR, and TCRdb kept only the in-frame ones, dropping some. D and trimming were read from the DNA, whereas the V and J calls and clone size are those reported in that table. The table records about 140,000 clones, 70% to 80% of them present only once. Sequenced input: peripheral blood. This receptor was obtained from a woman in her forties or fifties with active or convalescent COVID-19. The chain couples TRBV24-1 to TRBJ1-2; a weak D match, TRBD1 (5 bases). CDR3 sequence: CATPPWGRNYGYTF. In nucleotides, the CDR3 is TGTGCCACCCCCCCCTGGGGCAGGAACTATGGCTACACCTTC.